A selection of T cell receptor beta chains follows, all from one sample in a study of T cells after yellow fever vaccination. A single record per CDR3 protein comes from TCRdb applying MiXCR to the 5' RACE reads. Here the sample spans hundreds of thousands of distinct CDR3 sequences, roughly a sixth being singletons. Sequenced material: PBMCs, taken roughly 5 days after the first yellow fever vaccination. The origin of the receptors is a man aged 18-30 years who received the YFV17D yellow fever vaccine. CDR3s include the opening cysteine and the closing phenylalanine or tryptophan. The D gene is left open where the match is weak. Size values are once, few and many counts, or a class for expanded clones, and some rows have none.

NA,NA,TRBV6-2/TRBV6-3,TRBJ2-3,TGTGCCAGCACCCGCCCCCCAGGGGTGCGGGACCATACGCAGTATTTT,CASTRPPGVRDHTQYF
NA,TRBD2,TRBV27,TRBJ2-7,TGTGCCAGCAGTTTAACGGTCGGCGGGAGCTCCTACGAGCAGTACTTC,CASSLTVGGSSYEQYF
NA,NA,TRBV6-5,TRBJ2-1,TGTGCCAGCAGTTACGTATCCGGGACCTACAATGAGCAGTTCTTC,CASSYVSGTYNEQFF
NA,NA,TRBV5-1,TRBJ1-1,TGCGCCAGCAGCTTGGGCCAGTCCGCTGAAGCTTTCTTT,CASSLGQSAEAFF
many,NA,TRBV29-1,TRBJ1-5,TGCAGCGTTGAAGGTCAGGGCAATCAGCCCCAGCATTTT,CSVEGQGNQPQHF
many,NA,TRBV9,TRBJ1-1,TGTGCCAGCAGCGTAGGTCCGAACACTGAAGCTTTCTTT,CASSVGPNTEAFF
NA,TRBD1,TRBV5-4,TRBJ1-2,TGTGCCAGCACCGGACAGGGGGCCGGCTACACCTTC,CASTGQGAGYTF
many,NA,TRBV7-6,TRBJ1-1,TGTGCCAGCAGCTTAAGCAGAGCCACTGAAGCTTTCTTT,CASSLSRATEAFF
few,NA,TRBV20-1,TRBJ2-7,TGCAGTGCCACCCTGGAGACCGAGCAGTACTTC,CSATLETEQYF
once,TRBD1,TRBV20-1,TRBJ2-3,TGCAGTGCCCCCGGGACAGTCACAGATACGCAGTATTTT,CSAPGTVTDTQYF
few,NA,TRBV5-1,TRBJ1-2,TGCGCCAGCAGCTTGGTCCCCGGGACGATGATAGATGGCTACACCTTC,CASSLVPGTMIDGYTF
NA,TRBD2,TRBV2,TRBJ2-1,TGTGCCAGCAGTGAATTTCGCGGGGGGATAAACAATGAGCAGTTCTTC,CASSEFRGGINNEQFF
NA,NA,TRBV12-3/TRBV12-4,TRBJ1-4,TGTGCCAGCAGATCCGGGACAACTAATGAAAAACTGTTTTTT,CASRSGTTNEKLFF